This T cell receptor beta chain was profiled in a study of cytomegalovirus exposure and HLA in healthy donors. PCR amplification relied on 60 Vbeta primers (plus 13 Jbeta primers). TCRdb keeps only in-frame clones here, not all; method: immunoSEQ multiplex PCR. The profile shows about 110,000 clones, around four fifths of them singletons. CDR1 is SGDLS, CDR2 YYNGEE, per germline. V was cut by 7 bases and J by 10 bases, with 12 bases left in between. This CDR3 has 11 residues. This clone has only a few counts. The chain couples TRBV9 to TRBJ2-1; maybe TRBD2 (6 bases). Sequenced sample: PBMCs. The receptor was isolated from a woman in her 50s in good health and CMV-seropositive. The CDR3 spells CASWGGGEQFF. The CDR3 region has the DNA TGTGCCAGCTGGGGAGGTGGGGAGCAGTTCTTC.